The clone carrying this T cell receptor beta chain was recorded once. From germline, CDR1 is KGHDR and CDR2 SFDVKD. The CDR3 covers 13 residues. The V end was cut by 4 bases, the J end by 6 bases, with 11 bases between. Sequencing targeted TCR beta in T cells from blood (CD8+ and CD4+). Stable or active relapsing-remitting multiple sclerosis, untreated and meeting revised McDonald criteria, defined the controls. TEMRA cells were enriched by FACS, while CD8+ and CD4+ T cells were obtained through a negative isolation that was performed magnetically. When the RNA was reverse transcribed, random hexamers were used with an input of roughly 0.45 to 1 ug. TCR beta CDR3 was amplified by immunoSEQ covering 54 Vbeta and 13 Jbeta. From the immunoSEQ multiplex PCR reads, TCRdb called clonotypes with MiXCR, one entry per CDR3 protein. In the table there are more than 250,000 distinct CDR3 sequences, about 90% of which are singletons.

This sample was taken from a study of CD8 T cells in Susac syndrome. This TCR was recovered from a human donor with multiple sclerosis. The specimen sequenced was CD4+ T cells from PBMCs. The rearrangement links TRBV24-1 to TRBJ1-1; D is unresolved. CDR3 amino acids: CATSDGQVPEAFF. Written as DNA, the CDR3 is TGTGCCACCAGTGACGGCCAGGTGCCTGAAGCTTTCTTT.